What follows is one T cell receptor beta chain and its context. Which antigen it targets is not known. One base away there is no much larger clone; base qualities are not given. This entry comes from a study of blood T cell repertoires in COVID-19 (dated by TCRdb to the early 2020s). At the level of the whole study: Collaborator samples came from the United States, Italy and Spain and covered acute and convalescent phases of COVID-19. The prospective study material was composed of cDNA or gDNA derived from T cells, B-cell-depleted T cells, or PBMCs. The dataset comprised deeply sampled blood TCRbeta repertoires from subjects exposed to, actively infected with, or recovered from COVID-19. The repertoires were released in a freely available public database intended as a resource for research on the immune response to SARS-CoV-2. The samples were drawn from two sources: the first 160 participants of the ongoing ImmuneRACE study, and 1,254 subjects contributed by 6 global collaborators. Sample metadata almost always included a de-identified subject ID, COVID-19 status, age in years and sex. Where HLA class I and class II types were available, the types were taken from metadata supplied by the sample provider, not from assay-based typing. On the study overall, not on this receptor specifically: The amount of clinical and demographic metadata varied by source and participant and was provided uncurated.

Trimming leaves V shorter by 5 bases and J shorter by 2 bases, with the junction holding 8 bases beyond the gene matches. As encoded in the germline V gene (reference sequence), CDR1 is SEHNR while CDR2 is FQNEAQ. Spanning cysteine to phenylalanine, the CDR3 consists of 16 amino acids. Only the CDR3 portion is preserved as DNA: 48 bases, with reading frame beginning at the first base. Participants in the prospective study were aged about 18 to 95 years, lived in about two dozen United States geographic areas, and enrolled through a virtual design. In the prospective study, cohorts were assigned on the basis of participant-reported clinical history obtained from a screening survey and a study questionnaire. For ImmuneRACE Cohort 3, a participant was defined as recovered based on two consecutive negative NP/OP PCR tests, clearance by a healthcare professional, or resolution of symptoms. Mobile phlebotomists in the prospective study collected whole blood, serum and a nasopharyngeal or oropharyngeal swab from every participant. Over a roughly 2-month period, participants in the prospective study had the option of providing additional blood draws and questionnaires. Before DNA extraction, blood samples from the prospective study were shipped at room temperature or frozen.

TCRbeta CDR3 regions were amplified from genomic DNA using the immunoSEQ Assay, a bias-controlled multiplex PCR. The study's own analysis went as follows. The number of nucleated cells in each sample was estimated by amplification of reference gene primers within the assay. To quantify the absolute abundance of each unique TCRbeta CDR3 rearrangement, sequence reads were collapsed and filtered. For each sample, productive Simpson clonality was calculated as the square root of Simpson's diversity index across productive rearrangements. TCRdb re-hosts the immuneACCESS table, in-frame sequences only. Its copies lack some clones; in the studies checked, an unresolved V gene accounts for under half of them, and the cause for the rest is not known. V, J and clone size are those of that table, while D and trimming were read from the DNA. The sample table lists hundreds of thousands of clones, around 89% of them with a count of one. Over 2% of the sample is in the top ten clones.

The receptor was derived from a young woman who had recovered from COVID-19. The chain uses TRBV7-9 and TRBJ2-3, with TRBD2 matching 9 junction bases. Source material: PBMCs or T cells enriched from blood (not recorded which). The CDR3 reads as follows: CASSHTTSGLTDTQYF. The nucleotide sequence reads as follows: TGTGCCAGCAGCCACACGACTAGCGGACTCACAGATACGCAGTATTTT.